This T cell receptor (beta chain) was sequenced in a study of monozygotic twins with inflammatory bowel disease. General study results and limits: Telling apart the different T cell subtypes was not possible. IBD patients, compared with healthy twins, shared fewer clonotypes with others (especially with disease activity).

Each donor gave about 2.7 ml of peripheral blood. Germline CDR1 and CDR2: SGHRS and YFSETQ. The CDR3 runs to 14 residues. In the case of this clonotype: The target antigen is unknown.

Template switching added UMIs carrying a 6-nucleotide sample barcode. With the 5' RACE reads reprocessed, TCRdb shows one record per CDR3 protein and no DNA. The sample data list around 140,000 distinct CDR3 sequences. The sequenced sample consisted of blood. This sequence originates from a human donor with ulcerative colitis or Crohn's disease, or a healthy co-twin of an affected twin (not recorded which). The rearrangement joins TRBV5-1 to TRBJ2-2; there is no DNA to check the TCRdb D call of TRBD2. The chain's CDR3 is CASLEGGGTGELFF. Full variable domain (outside the CDR3, taken from reference TRBV5-1 and TRBJ2-2): KAGVTQTPRYLIKTRGQQVTLSCSPISGHRSVSWYQQTPGQGLQFLFEYFSETQRNKGNFPGRFSGRQFSNSRSEMNVSTLELGDSALYLCASLEGGGTGELFFGEGSRLTVL.